A single sample is the source of the 5 T cell receptor beta chains below, sequenced in a study of T cell responses to AZD1222 COVID-19 vaccine. TCRdb's table, derived via immunoSEQ multiplex PCR, lists solely in-frame clones and lacks some. The sample consists of about 140,000 clones, about 91% of them appearing once. The sample consisted of peripheral blood, taken 28 days after the second AZD1222 dose. The receptors here all came from an adult who received the AZD1222 COVID-19 vaccine.

This sequence joins TRBV24-1 and TRBJ1-1; 8 bases are a match to TRBD1. The CDR3 is made up of 14 amino acids. CDR1 and CDR2 from the germline V gene are KGHDR and SFDVKD. The V and J ends lost 10 bases and 4 bases, in that order; junction bases with no gene match: 10. The CDR3 DNA is TGTGCCACGCAGGACAGGGCTTCTGGCACTGAAGCTTTCTTT. Its protein is CATQDRASGTEAFF.

The V and J genes are TRBV6-1 and TRBJ2-7, with a weak D call TRBD2 (7 bases). The V end lost 4 bases, the J end lost 4 bases, and 29 bases lay between the germline ends. The CDR3 contains 19 residues. Germline values: CDR1 MNHNS, CDR2 SASEGT. The CDR3 spells CASSVHNAGGPRTFYEQYF. For the CDR3, the DNA is TGTGCCAGCAGTGTCCACAACGCCGGGGGGCCCAGGACTTTTTACGAGCAGTACTTC.

This sequence joins TRBV15 and TRBJ1-3; 7 bases align to TRBD1. CDR3 length: 15 amino acids. J was trimmed by 9 bases and V by 3 bases; bases with no gene match: 11. CDR1 and CDR2 from the germline V gene are LNHNV and YYDKDF (reference sequence). The CDR3 DNA reads TGTGCCACCAGCAGGGACAGGCTGGGGGGACCCACCATATATTTT. This sequence encodes CATSRDRLGGPTIYF. Looking up the rest from reference TRBV15 and TRBJ1-3 gives the full variable domain: DAMVIQNPRYQVTQFGKPVTLSCSQTLNHNVMYWYQQKSSQAPKLLFHYYDKDFNNEADTPDNFQSRRPNTSFCFLDIRSPGLGDTAMYLCATSRDRLGGPTIYFGEGSWLTVV.

The rearrangement uses TRBV19 and TRBJ2-3; D is possibly TRBD2 (5 bases). Trimming pared 5 bases from V and 2 bases from J, leaving 11 bases between. Germline lookup yields CDR1 LNHDA and CDR2 SQIVND (reference sequence). This CDR3 has 14 amino acids. The CDR3 spells CASSPRAITDTQYF. CDR3 bases: TGTGCCAGTAGTCCGCGGGCAATCACAGATACGCAGTATTTT.

This chain links TRBV6-5 with TRBJ1-3; D possibly corresponds to TRBD1 (6 bases). CDR1 and CDR2 from the germline V gene are MNHEY and SVGAGI. The CDR3 loop spans 14 amino acids. The germline V and J ends were trimmed by 6 bases and 3 bases, with 12 bases remaining between them. Here the CDR3 DNA reads TGTGCCAGCAGAAGCGACAGGCTTGGAAACACCATATATTTT. It yields the protein CASRSDRLGNTIYF.